The next 16 T cell receptor beta chains were all read from a single sample in a study of T cell clusters in autoimmune cytopenias. One tube held mixed TRB-A and TRB-B primer pools for touch-down PCR. TCRdb re-analyzed the multiplex PCR reads; it lists each CDR3 protein once, without DNA. This table holds about 7,000 distinct CDR3 sequences. Some 40,000 genome equivalents of blood DNA were amplified for TRB. These data also featured in a second study, about T cell repertoires in aging, cancer and after chemotherapy.

The sequencing input was peripheral blood. The receptors were gathered from a human donor in good health.

The chain joins TRBV7-9 to TRBJ2-3; TCRdb proposes TRBD2, but this gene call is untestable without DNA. Germline loops: CDR1 SEHNR, CDR2 FQNEAQ (reference sequence). This CDR3 is 16 amino acids long. CDR3 region: CASSPRGGRVADTQYF.

This chain uses TRBV6-2 or TRBV6-3 with TRBJ1-6. There are 13 residues in the CDR3. Germline V gene data show CDR1 as MNHEY and CDR2 as SVGEGT. CDR3: CASSFHRNSPLHF.

The chain has TRBV19 and TRBJ1-5; TCRdb selects TRBD1, and the lack of DNA leaves this call unchecked. CDR3 length: 16 amino acids. Looked up from germline, CDR1 is LNHDA and CDR2 is SQIVND (reference sequence). CDR3 sequence: CASSTGQGYSNQPQHF.

This chain links TRBV6-1 with TRBJ1-6. The CDR3 extends over 12 amino acids. The V gene's germline CDR1 is MNHNS and CDR2 SASEGT. The CDR3 region is CASSEVSSPLHF.

J is TRBJ1-5 and V is TRBV28; with no DNA, the TCRdb D assignment of TRBD1 cannot be verified. Germline V gives CDR1 MDHEN, CDR2 SYDVKM. The CDR3 spans 15 residues. Here the CDR3 reads CASSPGTVSNQPQHF.

The V call is TRBV24-1, the J call TRBJ1-5; TCRdb proposes TRBD1, but this gene call is untestable without DNA. CDR3 length: 16 amino acids. CDR1 and CDR2 (germline): KGHDR, SFDVKD. CDR3 loop: CATSGKTGTGNQPQHF.

This clonotype is medium-sized by frequency. The chain links TRBV30 to TRBJ2-5; TCRdb proposes TRBD2, but this gene call is untestable without DNA. CDR3 size: 16 residues. Germline V gene data show CDR1 as GTSNPN and CDR2 as SVGIG (reference sequence). CDR3: CAWSAWAAGRVETQYF.

The chain employs TRBV19 and TRBJ1-6; the D call from TCRdb, TRBD1, cannot be confirmed without DNA. The germline gives CDR1 LNHDA, CDR2 SQIVND (reference sequence). The CDR3 is 15 residues long. This CDR3 is CASSISGTQGSPLHF.

This clonotype counts as medium-sized by frequency. The genes are TRBV6-5 and TRBJ1-4; there is no DNA to check the TCRdb D call of TRBD1. The length of the CDR3 is 15 residues. Germline assignment: CDR1 MNHEY and CDR2 SVGAGI. The chain's CDR3 is CASGERGATNEKLFF.

The chain couples TRBV7-9 to TRBJ2-7. Per germline, CDR1 SEHNR and CDR2 FQNEAQ (reference sequence). The length of the CDR3 is 11 residues. CDR3 protein: CASGLTREQYF.

This clonotype shows up as medium-sized by frequency. CDR3 in amino acids: CASSIDPGSNEQYF. V usage is TRBV19 and J usage is TRBJ2-7; the D gene TCRdb calls, TRBD2, cannot be checked with no DNA. The CDR3 length is 14 residues. The germline CDR1 and CDR2 sequences are LNHDA and SQIVND (reference sequence).

The gene calls are TRBV19 and TRBJ1-2; TCRdb outputs TRBD1, but without DNA this stays unchecked. The CDR3 extends over 15 amino acids. Germline V lookup: CDR1 LNHDA, CDR2 SQIVND (reference sequence). The CDR3 sequence: CASSLRTGGVYGYTF. The complete variable domain, with remaining parts taken from reference TRBV19 and TRBJ1-2, reads DGGITQSPKYLFRKEGQNVTLSCEQNLNHDAMYWYRQDPGQGLRLIYYSQIVNDFQKGDIAEGYSVSREKKESFPLTVTSAQKNPTAFYLCASSLRTGGVYGYTFGSGTRLTVV.

This clonotype ranks as medium-sized (0.01 to 0.1%) in terms of frequency. The J gene is TRBJ1-6, the V gene TRBV6-5. The germline CDR1 and CDR2 sequences are MNHEY and SVGAGI. The CDR3 totals 18 residues. The CDR3 reads CASRDIGDRGLDNSPLHF.

The chain couples TRBV20-1 to TRBJ2-3; there is no DNA to check the TCRdb D call of TRBD1. The V gene's germline CDR1 is DFQATT and CDR2 SNEGSKA (reference sequence). The CDR3 sequence is 13 residues long. CDR3 region: CSTRRGGTDTQYF.

This clonotype shows up as medium-sized by frequency. V and J are TRBV5-4 and TRBJ2-1; TCRdb returns TRBD1, unconfirmable since there is no DNA. Germline V CDR1 and CDR2: SGHNT, YYREEE (reference sequence). The CDR3 contains 15 residues. CDR3 loop: CASSSPGTGINEQFF.

Frequency places this clonotype as medium-sized. The chain employs TRBV5-4 and TRBJ1-2. Germline V gene sequence: CDR1 SGHNT, CDR2 YYREEE (reference sequence). The CDR3 is made up of 12 amino acids. The CDR3 spells CASSLGVYGYTF.